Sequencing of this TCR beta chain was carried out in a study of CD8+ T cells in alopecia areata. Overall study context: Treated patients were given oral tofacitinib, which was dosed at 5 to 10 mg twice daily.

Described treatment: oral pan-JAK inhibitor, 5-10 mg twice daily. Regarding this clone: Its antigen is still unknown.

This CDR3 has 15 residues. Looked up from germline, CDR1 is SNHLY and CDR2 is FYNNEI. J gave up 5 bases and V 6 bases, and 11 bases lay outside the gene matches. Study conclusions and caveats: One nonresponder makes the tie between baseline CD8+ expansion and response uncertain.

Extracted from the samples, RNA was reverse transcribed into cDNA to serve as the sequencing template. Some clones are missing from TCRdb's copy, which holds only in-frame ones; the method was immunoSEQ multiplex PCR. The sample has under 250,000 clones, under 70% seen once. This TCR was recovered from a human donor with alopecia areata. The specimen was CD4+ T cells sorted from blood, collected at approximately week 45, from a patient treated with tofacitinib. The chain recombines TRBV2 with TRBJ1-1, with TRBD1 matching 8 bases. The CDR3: CASRILGQGQTEAFF. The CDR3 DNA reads TGTGCCAGCAGAATTCTCGGACAGGGACAGACTGAAGCTTTCTTT.